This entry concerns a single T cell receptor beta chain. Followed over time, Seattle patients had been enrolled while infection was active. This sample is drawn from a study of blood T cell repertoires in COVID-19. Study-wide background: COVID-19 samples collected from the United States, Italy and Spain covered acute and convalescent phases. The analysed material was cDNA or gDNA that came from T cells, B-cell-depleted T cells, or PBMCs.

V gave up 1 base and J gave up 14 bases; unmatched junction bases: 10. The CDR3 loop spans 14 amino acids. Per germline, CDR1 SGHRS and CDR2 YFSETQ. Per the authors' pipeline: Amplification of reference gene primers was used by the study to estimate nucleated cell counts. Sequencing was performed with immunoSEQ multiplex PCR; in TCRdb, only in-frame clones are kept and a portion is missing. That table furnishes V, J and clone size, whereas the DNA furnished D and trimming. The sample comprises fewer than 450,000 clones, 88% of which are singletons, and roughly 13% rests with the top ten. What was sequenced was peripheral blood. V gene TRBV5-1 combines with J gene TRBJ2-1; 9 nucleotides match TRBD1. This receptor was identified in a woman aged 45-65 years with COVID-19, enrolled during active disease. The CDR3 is CASSLMRGQGREFF. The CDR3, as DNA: TGCGCCAGCAGCTTGATGCGAGGACAGGGGCGGGAGTTCTTC. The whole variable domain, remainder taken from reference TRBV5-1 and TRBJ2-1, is KAGVTQTPRYLIKTRGQQVTLSCSPISGHRSVSWYQQTPGQGLQFLFEYFSETQRNKGNFPGRFSGRQFSNSRSEMNVSTLELGDSALYLCASSLMRGQGREFFGPGTRLTVL.